This TCR beta chain derives from a study of post-analysis software for immune sequencing data. Overall study results and limits: Included in a set of 5 or 6 TRBV segments more frequent in patients than controls were TRBV5-6, TRBV5-1 and TRBV20-1.

As regards this clonotype: Its antigen is still unknown.

Unique molecular identifiers had been added to the TCR beta cDNA libraries. TCRdb redid the calling of the PCR reads with MiXCR, one entry per CDR3 protein. The sample has 600,000 to 750,000 distinct CDR3 sequences, 59% seen once. The CDR3 is 14 residues long. Sample: blood. This clonotype was sampled from a girl between 2 and 10 years old with multiple sclerosis. This chain uses TRBV21-1 with TRBJ2-1; whether TRBD1, the table's D call, matches the DNA was not checked. TRBV21-1 is deemed a pseudogene. Here the CDR3 reads CASTLRTGGHEQFF. The CDR3 bases are TGTGCCAGCACCCTGAGGACAGGGGGCCATGAGCAGTTCTTC.